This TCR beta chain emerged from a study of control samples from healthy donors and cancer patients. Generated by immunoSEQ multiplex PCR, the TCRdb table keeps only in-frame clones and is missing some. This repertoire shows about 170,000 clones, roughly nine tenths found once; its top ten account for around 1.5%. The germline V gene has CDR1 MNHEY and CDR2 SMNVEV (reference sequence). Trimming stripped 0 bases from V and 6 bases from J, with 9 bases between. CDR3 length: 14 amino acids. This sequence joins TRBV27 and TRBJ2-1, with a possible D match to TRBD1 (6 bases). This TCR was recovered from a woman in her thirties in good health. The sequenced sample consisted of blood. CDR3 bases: TGTGCCAGCAGTTTATCCCAAGGGGGCAATGAGCAGTTCTTC. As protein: CASSLSQGGNEQFF.